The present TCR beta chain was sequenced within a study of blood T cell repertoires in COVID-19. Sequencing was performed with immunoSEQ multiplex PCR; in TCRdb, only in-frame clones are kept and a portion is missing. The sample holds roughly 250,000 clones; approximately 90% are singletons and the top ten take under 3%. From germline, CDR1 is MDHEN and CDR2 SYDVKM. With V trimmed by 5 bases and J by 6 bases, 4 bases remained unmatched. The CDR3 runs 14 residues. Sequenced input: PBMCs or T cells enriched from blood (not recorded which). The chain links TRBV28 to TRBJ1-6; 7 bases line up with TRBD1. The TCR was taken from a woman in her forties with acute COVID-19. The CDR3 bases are TGTGCCAGCAGTATCGACAGGGTTAATTCACCCCTCCACTTT. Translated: CASSIDRVNSPLHF.